The 10 T cell receptor beta chains given below trace back to one sample, sequenced in a study of PD-L1 blockade in urothelial cancer. The time point: pretreatment peripheral blood. The repertoire was sequenced with immunoSEQ multiplex PCR; TCRdb's copy has only in-frame clones and lacks some. The sample has tens of thousands of clones, 70% to 90% seen once. This material consisted of PBMCs, taken around atezolizumab (anti-PD-L1) treatment. These receptors came from a man between 60 and 70 years old with urothelial cancer.

J is TRBJ2-3 and V is TRBV9, with 9 bases fitting TRBD2. This CDR3 is built from 17 residues. Germline CDR1 SGDLS, CDR2 YYNGEE. Trimming removed 3 bases from V and 0 bases from J; junction bases left unmatched: 8. The CDR3 region is CASSGRLLAGSTDTQYF. As DNA, the CDR3 is TGTGCCAGCAGCGGTCGCCTTCTAGCGGGGAGCACAGATACGCAGTATTTT.

V gene TRBV2 combines with J gene TRBJ2-7; tentative D call: TRBD1 (5 bases). V lost 8 bases to trimming and J lost 6 bases, with 14 bases between them. The CDR3 is 12 amino acids. The V gene's germline CDR1 is SNHLY and CDR2 FYNNEI. In nucleotides, the CDR3 is TGTGCCAGCCAGGGATCTAACGCCGAGCAGTACTTC. Translated: CASQGSNAEQYF.

V usage is TRBV14 and J usage is TRBJ1-3; 8 positions match TRBD1. CDR1 and CDR2 (germline): SGHDN, FVKESK. The CDR3 runs 14 residues. J was trimmed by 4 bases and V by 5 bases; bases with no gene match: 4. The DNA for the CDR3 is TGTGCCAGCAGCACACGGACAGGGGGAAACACCATATATTTT. Amino acid sequence: CASSTRTGGNTIYF.

The chain uses TRBV9 and TRBJ1-1; D is perhaps TRBD1 (5 bases). This CDR3 spans 14 amino acids. Germline V gene data show CDR1 as SGDLS and CDR2 as YYNGEE. V was clipped by 4 bases and J by 5 bases, with 15 bases between them. DNA for the CDR3: TGTGCCAGCAGCCCGTCCGGGGGGAGTACTGAAGCTTTCTTT. Protein: CASSPSGGSTEAFF.

The chain joins TRBV19 to TRBJ1-2; 9 bases are shared with TRBD1. The J segment lost 5 bases and the V segment lost 6 bases, leaving 1 base of the junction unmatched. CDR3 length: 12 residues. The germline V gene encodes CDR1 LNHDA and CDR2 SQIVND (reference sequence). Written as DNA, the CDR3 is TGTGCCAGTAGGGACAGGGGATATGGCTACACCTTC. Protein sequence: CASRDRGYGYTF.

The chain is built from TRBV7-9 and TRBJ2-7; unclear D gene. The CDR3 length is 11 residues. Trimming removed 3 bases at V and 5 bases at J, with 5 bases between. Germline V gene lookup returns CDR1 SEHNR and CDR2 FQNEAQ (reference sequence). CDR3 sequence: CASSFEDEQYF. The CDR3 bases are TGTGCCAGCAGCTTTGAGGACGAGCAGTACTTC.

The CDR3 is CASSIRDWANEQYF. The CDR3 nucleotides read TGTGCCAGTAGTATTCGGGATTGGGCTAACGAGCAGTACTTC. The chain has TRBV19 and TRBJ2-7; weak D call: TRBD2 (5 bases). V was cut by 3 bases and J by 5 bases, with 14 bases left in between. This CDR3 contains 14 residues. Germline V gene sequence: CDR1 LNHDA, CDR2 SQIVND (reference sequence).

This clone was recorded only once. The chain has TRBV6-1 and TRBJ2-2, with D perhaps matching TRBD2 (5 bases). CDR1 and CDR2 from the germline V gene are MNHNS and SASEGT. This CDR3 comprises 15 residues. Trimming removed 5 bases at V and 7 bases at J, with 17 bases between. The DNA for the CDR3 is TGTGCCAGCAGTCCTTATCGCGGGCATAACGGGGAGCTGTTTTTT. This codes for CASSPYRGHNGELFF.

The chain employs TRBV19 and TRBJ1-2, with a weak D call TRBD1 (6 bases). The germline V and J ends were trimmed by 7 bases and 6 bases, with 18 bases remaining between them. The CDR3 totals 14 residues. The germline V gene encodes CDR1 LNHDA and CDR2 SQIVND (reference sequence). The CDR3 coding sequence is TGTGCCAGTACCACGACCCAGGGGTTTAATGGCTACACCTTC. It encodes CASTTTQGFNGYTF.

This sequence joins TRBV7-8 and TRBJ1-4, with D possibly TRBD1 on 5 matching bases. Trimming shortened V by 2 bases and J by 8 bases, and 21 bases separated the two germline ends. The CDR3 extends over 17 amino acids. The V gene's germline CDR1 is SGHVS and CDR2 FQNEAQ. CDR3 in DNA: TGTGCCAGCAGCTTATCCCTCCGTAGGGGTTCTTGGGAAAAACTGTTTTTT. It specifies CASSLSLRRGSWEKLFF.